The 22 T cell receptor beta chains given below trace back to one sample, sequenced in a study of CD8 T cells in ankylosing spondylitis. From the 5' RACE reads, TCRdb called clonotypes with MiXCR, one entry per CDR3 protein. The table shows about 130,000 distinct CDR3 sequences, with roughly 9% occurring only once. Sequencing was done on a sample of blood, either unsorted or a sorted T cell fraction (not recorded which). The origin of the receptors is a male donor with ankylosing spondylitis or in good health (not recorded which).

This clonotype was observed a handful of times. CDR3 sequence reads: CASRNRDRDYEQYF. The CDR3 DNA follows: TGTGCCAGTAGGAACCGGGACAGGGACTACGAGCAGTACTTC. The rearrangement joins TRBV19 to TRBJ2-7; 9 positions match TRBD1. Trimming at V came to 6 bases and at J to 3 bases, leaving 6 bases not matched to a gene. Germline assignment: CDR1 LNHDA and CDR2 SQIVND (reference sequence). The CDR3 is 14 amino acids.

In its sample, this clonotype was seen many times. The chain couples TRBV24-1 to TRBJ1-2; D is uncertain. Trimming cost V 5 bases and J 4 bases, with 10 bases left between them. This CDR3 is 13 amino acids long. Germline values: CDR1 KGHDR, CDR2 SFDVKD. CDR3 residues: CATSGTYLYGYTF. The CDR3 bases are TGTGCCACCAGTGGGACGTACCTCTATGGCTACACCTTC.

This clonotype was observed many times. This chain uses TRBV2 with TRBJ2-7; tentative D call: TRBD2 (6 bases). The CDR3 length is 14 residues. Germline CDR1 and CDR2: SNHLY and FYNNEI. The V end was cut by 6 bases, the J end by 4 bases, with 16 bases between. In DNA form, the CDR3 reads TGTGCCAGCAGAACGGGACTGCCCCCATACGAGCAGTACTTC. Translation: CASRTGLPPYEQYF.

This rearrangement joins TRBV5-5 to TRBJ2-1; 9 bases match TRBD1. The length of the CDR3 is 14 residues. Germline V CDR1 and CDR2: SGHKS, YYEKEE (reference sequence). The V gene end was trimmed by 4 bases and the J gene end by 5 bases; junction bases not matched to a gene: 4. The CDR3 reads CASSPDRGHNEQFF. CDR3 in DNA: TGTGCCAGCAGCCCGGACAGGGGACACAATGAGCAGTTCTTC.

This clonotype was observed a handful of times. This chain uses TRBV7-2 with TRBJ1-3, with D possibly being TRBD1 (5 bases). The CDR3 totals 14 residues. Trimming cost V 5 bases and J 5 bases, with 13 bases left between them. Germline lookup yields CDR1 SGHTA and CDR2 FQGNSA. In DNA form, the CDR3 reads TGTGCCAGCAGCAGTCCGGGACTACGAAACACCATATATTTT. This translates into CASSSPGLRNTIYF.

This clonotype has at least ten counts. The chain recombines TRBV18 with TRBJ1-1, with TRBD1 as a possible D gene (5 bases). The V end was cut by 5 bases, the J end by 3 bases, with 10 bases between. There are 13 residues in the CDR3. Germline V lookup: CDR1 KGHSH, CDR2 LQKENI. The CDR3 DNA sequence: TGTGCCAGCTCATACGACAGCTACACTGAAGCTTTCTTT. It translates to CASSYDSYTEAFF. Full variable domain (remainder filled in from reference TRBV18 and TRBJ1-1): NAGVMQNPRHLVRRRGQEARLRCSPMKGHSHVYWYRQLPEEGLKFMVYLQKENIIDESGMPKERFSAEFPKEGPSILRIQQVVRGDSAAYFCASSYDSYTEAFFGQGTRLTVV.

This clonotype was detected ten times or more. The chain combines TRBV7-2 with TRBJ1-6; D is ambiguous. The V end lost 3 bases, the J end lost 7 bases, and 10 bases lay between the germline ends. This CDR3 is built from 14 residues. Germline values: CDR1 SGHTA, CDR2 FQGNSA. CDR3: CASSFLWGNSPLHF. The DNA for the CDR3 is TGTGCCAGCAGCTTCTTATGGGGAAATTCACCCCTCCACTTT.

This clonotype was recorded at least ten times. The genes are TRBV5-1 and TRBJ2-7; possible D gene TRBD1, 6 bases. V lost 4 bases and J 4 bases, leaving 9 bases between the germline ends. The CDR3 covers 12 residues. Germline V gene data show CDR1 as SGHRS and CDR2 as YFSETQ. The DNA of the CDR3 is TGCGCCAGCAGCCAGGGGTGGTACGAGCAGTACTTC. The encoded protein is CASSQGWYEQYF.

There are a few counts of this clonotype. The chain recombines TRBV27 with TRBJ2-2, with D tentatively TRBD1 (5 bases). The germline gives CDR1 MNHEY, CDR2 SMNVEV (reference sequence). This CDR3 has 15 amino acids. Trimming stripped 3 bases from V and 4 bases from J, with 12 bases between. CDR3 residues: CASSLGPIPTGELFF. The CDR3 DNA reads TGTGCCAGCAGTTTGGGGCCCATCCCCACCGGGGAGCTGTTTTTT.

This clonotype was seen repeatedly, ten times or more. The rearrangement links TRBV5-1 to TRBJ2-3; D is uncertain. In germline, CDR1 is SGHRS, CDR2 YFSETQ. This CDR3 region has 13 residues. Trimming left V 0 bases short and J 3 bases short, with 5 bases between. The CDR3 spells CASSLGPTDTQYF. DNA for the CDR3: TGCGCCAGCAGCTTGGGCCCTACAGATACGCAGTATTTT.

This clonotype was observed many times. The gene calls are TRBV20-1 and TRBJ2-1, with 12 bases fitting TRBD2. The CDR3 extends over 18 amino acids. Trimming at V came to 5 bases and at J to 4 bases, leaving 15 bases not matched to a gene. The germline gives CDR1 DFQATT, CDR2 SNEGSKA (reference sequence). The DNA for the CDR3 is TGCAGTGCTCCTTGGACTAGCGGGACACCGACTATATACAATGAGCAGTTCTTC. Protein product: CSAPWTSGTPTIYNEQFF.

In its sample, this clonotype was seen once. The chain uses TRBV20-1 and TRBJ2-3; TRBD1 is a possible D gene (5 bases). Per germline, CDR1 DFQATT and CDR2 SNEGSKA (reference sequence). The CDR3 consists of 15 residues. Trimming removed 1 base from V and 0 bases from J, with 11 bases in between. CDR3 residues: CSARVSGSSTDTQYF. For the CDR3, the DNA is TGCAGTGCTAGAGTTTCAGGGTCTAGCACAGATACGCAGTATTTT.

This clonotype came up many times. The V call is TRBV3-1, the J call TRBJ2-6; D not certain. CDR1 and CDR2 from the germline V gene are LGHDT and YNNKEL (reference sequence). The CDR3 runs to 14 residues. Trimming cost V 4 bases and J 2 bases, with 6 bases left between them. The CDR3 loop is CASSPPAGANVLTF. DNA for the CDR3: TGTGCCAGCAGCCCCCCGGCTGGGGCCAACGTCCTGACTTTC.

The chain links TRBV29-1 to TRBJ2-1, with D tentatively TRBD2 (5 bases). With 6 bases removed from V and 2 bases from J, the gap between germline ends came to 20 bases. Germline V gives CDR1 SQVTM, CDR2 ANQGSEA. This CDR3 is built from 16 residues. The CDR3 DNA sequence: TGCAGCGTCTGGTTAGGAGTAGCGAGCACCTACAATGAGCAGTTCTTC. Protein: CSVWLGVASTYNEQFF.

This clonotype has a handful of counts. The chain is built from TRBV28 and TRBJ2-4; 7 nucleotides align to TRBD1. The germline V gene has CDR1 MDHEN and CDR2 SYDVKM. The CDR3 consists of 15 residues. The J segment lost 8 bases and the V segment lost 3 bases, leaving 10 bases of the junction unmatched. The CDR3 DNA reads TGTGCCAGCAGTTTTGCACGAAAGGGGGCAGACATTCAGTACTTC. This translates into CASSFARKGADIQYF.

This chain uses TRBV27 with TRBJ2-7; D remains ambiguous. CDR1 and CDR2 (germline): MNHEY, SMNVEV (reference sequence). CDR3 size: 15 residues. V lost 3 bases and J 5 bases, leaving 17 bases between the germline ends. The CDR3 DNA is TGTGCCAGCAGTTTGATTAGGGCCCCTTTCAACGAGCAGTACTTC. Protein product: CASSLIRAPFNEQYF.

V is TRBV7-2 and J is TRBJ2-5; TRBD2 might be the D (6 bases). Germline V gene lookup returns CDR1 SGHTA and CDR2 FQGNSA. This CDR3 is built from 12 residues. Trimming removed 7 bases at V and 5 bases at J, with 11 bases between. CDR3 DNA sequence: TGTGCCAGCATGCACCGGGGGGAGACCCAGTACTTC. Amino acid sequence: CASMHRGETQYF.

CDR3 sequence: CASSVGQESSYEQYF. For the CDR3, the DNA is TGTGCCAGCAGCGTGGGACAGGAGTCTTCCTACGAGCAGTACTTC. This chain connects TRBV5-5 to TRBJ2-7; TRBD1 matches at 8 bases. After removal of 4 bases from V and 1 base from J, the junction contained 7 bases not matched to a gene. In germline, CDR1 is SGHKS, CDR2 YYEKEE (reference sequence). This CDR3 spans 15 amino acids.

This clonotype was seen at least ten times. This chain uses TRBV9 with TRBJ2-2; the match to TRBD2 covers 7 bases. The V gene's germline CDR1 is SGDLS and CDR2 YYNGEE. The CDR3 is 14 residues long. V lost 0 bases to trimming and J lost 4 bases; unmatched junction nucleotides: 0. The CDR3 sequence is CASSVVAGTGELFF. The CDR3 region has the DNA TGTGCCAGCAGCGTAGTAGCGGGCACCGGGGAGCTGTTTTTT.

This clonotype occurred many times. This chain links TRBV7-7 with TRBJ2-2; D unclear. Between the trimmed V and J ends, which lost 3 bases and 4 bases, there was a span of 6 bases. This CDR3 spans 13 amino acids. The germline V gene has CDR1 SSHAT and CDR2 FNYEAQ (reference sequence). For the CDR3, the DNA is TGTGCCAGCAGCTTGGGTGGCACCGGGGAGCTGTTTTTT. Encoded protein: CASSLGGTGELFF.

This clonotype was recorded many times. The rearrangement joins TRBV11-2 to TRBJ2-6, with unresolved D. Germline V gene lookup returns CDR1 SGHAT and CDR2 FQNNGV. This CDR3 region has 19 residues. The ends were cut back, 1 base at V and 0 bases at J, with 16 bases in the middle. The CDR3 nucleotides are TGTGCCAGCAGCTTAGTAGTTGGGTTAAAGAGCTCTGGGGCCAACGTCCTGACTTTC. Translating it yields CASSLVVGLKSSGANVLTF.

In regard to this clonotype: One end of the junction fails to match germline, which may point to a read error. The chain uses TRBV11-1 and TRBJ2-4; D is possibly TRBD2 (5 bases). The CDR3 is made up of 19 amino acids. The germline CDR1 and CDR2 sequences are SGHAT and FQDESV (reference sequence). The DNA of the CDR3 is TGTGCCAGCAGCTTAGCGGTCGCCGCTCGAGGGTTGGCCAACAACATTCAGTACTTC. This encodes CASSLAVAARGLANNIQYF.